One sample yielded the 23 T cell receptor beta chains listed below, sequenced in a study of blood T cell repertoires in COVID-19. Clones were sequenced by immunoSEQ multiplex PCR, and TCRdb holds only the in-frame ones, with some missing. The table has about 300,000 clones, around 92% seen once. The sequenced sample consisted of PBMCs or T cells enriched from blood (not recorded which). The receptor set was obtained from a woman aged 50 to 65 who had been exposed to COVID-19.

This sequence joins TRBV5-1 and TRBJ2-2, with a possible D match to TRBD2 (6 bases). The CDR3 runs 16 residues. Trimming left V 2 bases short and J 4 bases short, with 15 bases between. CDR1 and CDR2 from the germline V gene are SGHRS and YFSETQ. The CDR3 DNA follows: TGCGCCAGCAGCTTCCAGGGAGGTGCGGGCACCGGGGAGCTGTTTTTT. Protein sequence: CASSFQGGAGTGELFF. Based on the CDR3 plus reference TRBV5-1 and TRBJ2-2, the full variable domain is KAGVTQTPRYLIKTRGQQVTLSCSPISGHRSVSWYQQTPGQGLQFLFEYFSETQRNKGNFPGRFSGRQFSNSRSEMNVSTLELGDSALYLCASSFQGGAGTGELFFGEGSRLTVL.

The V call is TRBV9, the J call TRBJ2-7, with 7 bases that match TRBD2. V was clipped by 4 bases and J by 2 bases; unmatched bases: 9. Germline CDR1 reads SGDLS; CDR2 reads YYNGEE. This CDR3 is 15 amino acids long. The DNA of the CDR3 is TGTGCCAGCAGCTCCTCCGAAGGACTAGCCTACGAGCAGTACTTC. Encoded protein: CASSSSEGLAYEQYF.

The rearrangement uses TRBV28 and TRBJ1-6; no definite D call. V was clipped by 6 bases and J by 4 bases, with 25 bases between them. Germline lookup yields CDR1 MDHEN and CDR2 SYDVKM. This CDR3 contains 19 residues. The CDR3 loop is CASSPNSDLFRVYNSPLHF. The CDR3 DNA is TGTGCCAGCAGCCCAAACTCGGATCTATTCCGGGTGTATAATTCACCCCTCCACTTT.

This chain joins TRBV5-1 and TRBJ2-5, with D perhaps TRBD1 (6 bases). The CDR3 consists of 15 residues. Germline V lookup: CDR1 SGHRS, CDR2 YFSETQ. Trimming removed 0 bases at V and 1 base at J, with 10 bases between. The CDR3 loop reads CASSLGGGSQETQYF. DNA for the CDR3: TGCGCCAGCAGCTTGGGTGGGGGCAGCCAAGAGACCCAGTACTTC.

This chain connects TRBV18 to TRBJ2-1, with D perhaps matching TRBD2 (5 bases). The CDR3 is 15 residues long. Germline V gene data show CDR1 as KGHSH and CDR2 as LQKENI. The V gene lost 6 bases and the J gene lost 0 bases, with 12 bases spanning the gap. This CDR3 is CASSIGGSSYNEQFF. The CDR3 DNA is TGTGCCAGCTCTATCGGCGGGTCCTCCTACAATGAGCAGTTCTTC.

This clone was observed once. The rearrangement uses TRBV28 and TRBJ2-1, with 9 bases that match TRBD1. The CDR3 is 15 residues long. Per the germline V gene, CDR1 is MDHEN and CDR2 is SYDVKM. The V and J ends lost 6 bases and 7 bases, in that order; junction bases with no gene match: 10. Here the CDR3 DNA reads TGTGCCAGCAGAGAGAACAGGGGGCTGCGGAATGAGCAGTTCTTC. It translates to CASRENRGLRNEQFF. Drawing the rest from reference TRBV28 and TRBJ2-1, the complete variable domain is DVKVTQSSRYLVKRTGEKVFLECVQDMDHENMFWYRQDPGLGLRLIYFSYDVKMKEKGDIPEGYSVSREKKERFSLILESASTNQTSMYLCASRENRGLRNEQFFGPGTRLTVL.

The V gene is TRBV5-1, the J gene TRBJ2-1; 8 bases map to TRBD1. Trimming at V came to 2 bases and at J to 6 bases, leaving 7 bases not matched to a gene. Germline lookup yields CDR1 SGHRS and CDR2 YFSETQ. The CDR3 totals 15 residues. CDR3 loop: CASSFGQGPGNEQFF. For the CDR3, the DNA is TGCGCCAGCAGCTTCGGACAGGGACCGGGCAATGAGCAGTTCTTC.

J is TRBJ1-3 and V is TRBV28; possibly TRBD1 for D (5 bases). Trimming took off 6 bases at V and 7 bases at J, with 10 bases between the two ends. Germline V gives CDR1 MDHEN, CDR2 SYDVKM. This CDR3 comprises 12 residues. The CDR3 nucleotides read TGTGCCAGCAGACCGGGGGGTAACACCATATATTTT. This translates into CASRPGGNTIYF.

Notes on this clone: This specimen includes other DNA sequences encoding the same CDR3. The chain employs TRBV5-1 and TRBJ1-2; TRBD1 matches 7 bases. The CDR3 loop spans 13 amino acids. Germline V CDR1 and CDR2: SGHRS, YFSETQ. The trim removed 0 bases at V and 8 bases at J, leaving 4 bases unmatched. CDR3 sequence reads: CASSLGTGDGYTF. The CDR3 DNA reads TGCGCCAGCAGCTTGGGAACAGGGGACGGCTACACCTTC.

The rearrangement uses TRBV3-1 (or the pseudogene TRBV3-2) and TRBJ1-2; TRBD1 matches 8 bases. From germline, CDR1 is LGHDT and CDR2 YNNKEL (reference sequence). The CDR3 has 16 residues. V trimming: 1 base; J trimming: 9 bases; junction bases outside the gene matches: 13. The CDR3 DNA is TGTGCCAGCAGCCAAGCCTGGGGGGGCGCAGGGGGCAGCTACACCTTC. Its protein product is CASSQAWGGAGGSYTF.

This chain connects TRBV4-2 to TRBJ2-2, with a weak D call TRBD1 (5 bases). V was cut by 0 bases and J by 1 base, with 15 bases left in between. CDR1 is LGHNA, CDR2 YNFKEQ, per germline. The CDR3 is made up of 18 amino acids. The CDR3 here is CASSQDTFGHLNTGELFF. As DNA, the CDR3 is TGTGCCAGCAGCCAAGATACCTTCGGACACCTGAACACCGGGGAGCTGTTTTTT.

The CDR3 region has the DNA TGTGCCAGTAGTTTCTACGGGACAAGTCAGCCCCAGCATTTT. It codes for CASSFYGTSQPQHF. The chain couples TRBV19 to TRBJ1-5, with D maybe TRBD1 (6 bases). The CDR3 length is 14 residues. Trimming shortened V by 5 bases and J by 6 bases, and 14 bases separated the two germline ends. Per germline, CDR1 LNHDA and CDR2 SQIVND (reference sequence). The variable domain in full, with the rest retrieved from reference TRBV19 and TRBJ1-5, is DGGITQSPKYLFRKEGQNVTLSCEQNLNHDAMYWYRQDPGQGLRLIYYSQIVNDFQKGDIAEGYSVSREKKESFPLTVTSAQKNPTAFYLCASSFYGTSQPQHFGDGTRLSIL.

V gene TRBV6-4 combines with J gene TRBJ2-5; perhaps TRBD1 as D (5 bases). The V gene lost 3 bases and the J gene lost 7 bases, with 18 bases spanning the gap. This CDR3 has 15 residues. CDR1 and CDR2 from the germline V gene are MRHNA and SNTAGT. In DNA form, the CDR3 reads TGTGCCAGCAGTGAAGGCCCCTCAGGGTTGGGGACCCAGTACTTC. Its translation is CASSEGPSGLGTQYF.

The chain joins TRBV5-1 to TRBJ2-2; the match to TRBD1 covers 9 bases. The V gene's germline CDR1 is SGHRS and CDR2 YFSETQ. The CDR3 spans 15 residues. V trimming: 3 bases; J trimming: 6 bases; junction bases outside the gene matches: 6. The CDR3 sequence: CASSSGQGSPGELFF. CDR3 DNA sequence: TGCGCCAGCAGCTCGGGACAGGGATCCCCCGGGGAGCTGTTTTTT.

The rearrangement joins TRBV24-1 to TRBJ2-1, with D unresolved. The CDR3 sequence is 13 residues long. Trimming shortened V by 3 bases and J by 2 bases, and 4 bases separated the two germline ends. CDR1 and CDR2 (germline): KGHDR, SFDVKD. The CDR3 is CATSDRPYNEQFF. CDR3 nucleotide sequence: TGTGCCACCAGTGATCGTCCCTACAATGAGCAGTTCTTC.

The CDR3 region has the DNA TGCGCCAGCAGCGTCCAGGCCGTAAGCACCGGGGAGCTGTTTTTT. It is translated as CASSVQAVSTGELFF. The chain employs TRBV4-1 and TRBJ2-2; D gene unclear. The germline CDR1 and CDR2 sequences are MGHRA and YSYEKL. V shed 5 bases and J shed 4 bases, with 14 bases lying between them. The CDR3 is made up of 15 amino acids.

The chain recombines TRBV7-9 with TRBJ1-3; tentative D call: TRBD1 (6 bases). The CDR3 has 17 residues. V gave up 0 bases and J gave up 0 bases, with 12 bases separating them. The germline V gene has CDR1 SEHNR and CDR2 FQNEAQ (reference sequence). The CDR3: CASSLARDNHSGNTIYF. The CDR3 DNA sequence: TGTGCCAGCAGCTTAGCCCGGGACAATCACTCTGGAAACACCATATATTTT. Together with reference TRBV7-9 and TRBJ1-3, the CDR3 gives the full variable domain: DTGVSQNPRHKITKRGQNVTFRCDPISEHNRLYWYRQTLGQGPEFLTYFQNEAQLEKSRLLSDRFSAERPKGSFSTLEIQRTEQGDSAMYLCASSLARDNHSGNTIYFGEGSWLTVV.

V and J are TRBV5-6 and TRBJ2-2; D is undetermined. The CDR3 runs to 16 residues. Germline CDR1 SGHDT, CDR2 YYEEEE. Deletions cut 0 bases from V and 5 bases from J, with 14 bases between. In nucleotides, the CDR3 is TGTGCCAGCAGCTTGGGAGGCCGCAACCCGACCGGGGAGCTGTTTTTT. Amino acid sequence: CASSLGGRNPTGELFF.

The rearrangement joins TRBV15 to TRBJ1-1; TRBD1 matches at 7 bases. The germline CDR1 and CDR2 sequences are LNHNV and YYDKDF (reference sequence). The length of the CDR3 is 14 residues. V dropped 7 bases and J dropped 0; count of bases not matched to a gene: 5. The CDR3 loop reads CATTLDRVNTEAFF. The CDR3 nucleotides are TGTGCCACCACATTAGACAGGGTGAACACTGAAGCTTTCTTT.

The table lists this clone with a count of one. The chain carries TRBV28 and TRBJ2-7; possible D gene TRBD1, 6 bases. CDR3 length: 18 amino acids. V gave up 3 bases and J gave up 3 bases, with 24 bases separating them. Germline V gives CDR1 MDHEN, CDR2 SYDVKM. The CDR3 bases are TGTGCCAGCAGTTTCCCTGGGACAATCCTTCAAAGTAGCTACGAGCAGTACTTC. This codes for CASSFPGTILQSSYEQYF.

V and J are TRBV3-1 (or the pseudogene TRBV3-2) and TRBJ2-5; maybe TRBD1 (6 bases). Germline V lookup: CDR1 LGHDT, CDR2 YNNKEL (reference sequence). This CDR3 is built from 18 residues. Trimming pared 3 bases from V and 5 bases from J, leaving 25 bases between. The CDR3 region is CASSHSARITGFWETQYF. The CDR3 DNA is TGTGCCAGCAGCCATAGCGCCAGGATTACAGGGTTTTGGGAGACCCAGTACTTC.

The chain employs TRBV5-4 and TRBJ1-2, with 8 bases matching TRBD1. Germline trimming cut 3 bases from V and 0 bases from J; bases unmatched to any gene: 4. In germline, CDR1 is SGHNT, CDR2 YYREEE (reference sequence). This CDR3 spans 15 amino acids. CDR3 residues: CASSYMDRANYGYTF. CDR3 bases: TGTGCCAGCAGCTATATGGACAGGGCTAACTATGGCTACACCTTC. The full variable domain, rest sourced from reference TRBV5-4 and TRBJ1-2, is ETGVTQSPTHLIKTRGQQVTLRCSSQSGHNTVSWYQQALGQGPQFIFQYYREEENGRGNFPPRFSGLQFPNYSSELNVNALELDDSALYLCASSYMDRANYGYTFGSGTRLTVV.

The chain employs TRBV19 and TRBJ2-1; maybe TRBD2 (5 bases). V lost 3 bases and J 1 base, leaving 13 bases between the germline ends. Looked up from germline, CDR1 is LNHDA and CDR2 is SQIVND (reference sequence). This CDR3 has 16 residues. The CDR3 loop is CASSIRSGLSYNEQFF. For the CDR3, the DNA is TGTGCCAGTAGTATTCGATCGGGGTTGTCCTACAATGAGCAGTTCTTC. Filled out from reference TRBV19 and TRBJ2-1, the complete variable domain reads DGGITQSPKYLFRKEGQNVTLSCEQNLNHDAMYWYRQDPGQGLRLIYYSQIVNDFQKGDIAEGYSVSREKKESFPLTVTSAQKNPTAFYLCASSIRSGLSYNEQFFGPGTRLTVL.